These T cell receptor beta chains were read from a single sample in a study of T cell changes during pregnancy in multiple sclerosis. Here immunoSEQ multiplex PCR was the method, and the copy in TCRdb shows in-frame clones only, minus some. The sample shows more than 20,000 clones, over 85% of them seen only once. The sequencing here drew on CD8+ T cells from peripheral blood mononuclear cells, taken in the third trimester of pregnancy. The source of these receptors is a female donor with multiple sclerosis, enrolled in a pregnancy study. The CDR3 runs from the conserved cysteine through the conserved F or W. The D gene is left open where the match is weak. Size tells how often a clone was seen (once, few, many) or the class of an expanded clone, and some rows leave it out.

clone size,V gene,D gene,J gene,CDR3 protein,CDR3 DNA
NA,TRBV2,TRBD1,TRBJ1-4,CASSGQGATTNEKLFF,TGTGCCAGCAGCGGACAGGGGGCTACGACTAATGAAAAACTGTTTTTT
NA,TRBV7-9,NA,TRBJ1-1,CASSSTDSNKNTEAFF,TGTGCCAGCAGCTCAACAGATTCTAACAAGAACACTGAAGCTTTCTTT
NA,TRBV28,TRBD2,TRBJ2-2,CASSSLTSAPGELFF,TGTGCCAGCAGTTCGTTGACTAGCGCCCCCGGGGAGCTGTTTTTT
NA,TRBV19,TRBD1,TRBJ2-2,CASSPGQGFMTGELFF,TGTGCCAGTAGTCCTGGACAGGGTTTTATGACCGGGGAGCTGTTTTTT
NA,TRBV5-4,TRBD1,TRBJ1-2,CASSADTGGGGYGYTF,TGTGCCAGCAGCGCAGATACAGGGGGCGGTGGCTATGGCTACACCTTC
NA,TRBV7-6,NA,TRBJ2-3,CASSLVPGEDTQYF,TGTGCCAGCAGCTTAGTCCCAGGGGAAGATACGCAGTATTTT
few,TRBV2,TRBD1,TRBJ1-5,CASSAGTANQPQHF,TGTGCCAGCAGTGCCGGGACAGCAAATCAGCCCCAGCATTTT
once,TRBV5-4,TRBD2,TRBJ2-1,CASSVLAGGPNEQFF,TGTGCCAGCAGCGTACTAGCGGGGGGGCCAAATGAGCAGTTCTTC
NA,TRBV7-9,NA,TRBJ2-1,CASSLSNEQFF,TGTGCCAGCAGCCTAAGCAATGAGCAGTTCTTC
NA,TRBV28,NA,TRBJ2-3,CASNEPYDTDTQYF,TGTGCCAGCAACGAGCCTTATGACACAGATACGCAGTATTTT
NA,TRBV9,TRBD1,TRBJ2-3,CASSDGQASSTDTQYF,TGTGCCAGCAGTGATGGACAGGCCTCTAGCACAGATACGCAGTATTTT
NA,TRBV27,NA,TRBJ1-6,CASSLKRQEILNSPLHF,TGTGCCAGCAGTTTAAAGAGACAGGAAATACTTAATTCACCCCTCCACTTT
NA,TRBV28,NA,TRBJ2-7,CASSSLGGTPHEQYF,TGTGCCAGCAGTTCACTAGGAGGGACCCCCCACGAGCAGTACTTC
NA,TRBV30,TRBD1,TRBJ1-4,CAWSDGLRDSQIWDEKLFF,TGTGCCTGGAGTGATGGACTTCGGGACAGCCAAATCTGGGATGAAAAACTGTTTTTT
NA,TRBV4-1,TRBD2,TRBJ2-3,CASSQDHAGGFDTQYF,TGCGCCAGCAGCCAAGATCATGCGGGGGGTTTTGATACGCAGTATTTT
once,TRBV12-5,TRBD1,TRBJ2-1,CASGLGPPGQGNEQFF,TGTGCTAGTGGTTTGGGACCCCCCGGACAGGGAAATGAGCAGTTCTTC
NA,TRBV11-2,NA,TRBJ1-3,CASSAWGGLGNTIYF,TGTGCCAGCAGCGCCTGGGGGGGATTGGGGAACACCATATATTTT
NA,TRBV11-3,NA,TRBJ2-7,CASSLDPGYEQYF,TGTGCCAGCAGCTTAGATCCAGGCTACGAGCAGTACTTC
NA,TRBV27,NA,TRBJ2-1,CASSLELWNEQFF,TGTGCCAGCAGTTTAGAGCTTTGGAATGAGCAGTTCTTC
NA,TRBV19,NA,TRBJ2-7,CASSAGQPYEQYF,TGTGCCAGTAGTGCCGGACAGCCCTACGAGCAGTACTTC
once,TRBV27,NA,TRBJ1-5,CASSLWQGNQPQHF,TGTGCCAGCAGTTTATGGCAGGGCAATCAGCCCCAGCATTTT
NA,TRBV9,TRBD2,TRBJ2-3,CASSVSGVTDTQYF,TGTGCCAGCAGCGTCAGCGGGGTGACAGATACGCAGTATTTT
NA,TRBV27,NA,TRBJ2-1,CASASGGSEQFF,TGTGCCAGCGCTAGTGGCGGCAGTGAGCAGTTCTTC
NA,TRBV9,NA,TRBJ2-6,CASSVESTSGANVLTF,TGTGCCAGCAGCGTAGAGAGCACCTCTGGGGCCAACGTCCTGACTTTC
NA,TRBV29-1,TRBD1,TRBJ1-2,CSVGRQGKPLANYGYTF,TGCAGCGTCGGGAGACAGGGCAAACCTTTAGCTAACTATGGCTACACCTTC
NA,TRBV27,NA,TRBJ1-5,CASSLQYNQPQHF,TGTGCCAGCAGCCTACAGTACAATCAGCCCCAGCATTTT
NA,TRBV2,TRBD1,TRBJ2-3,CASSSGTDPDTQYF,TGTGCCAGCAGTTCCGGGACAGACCCAGATACGCAGTATTTT
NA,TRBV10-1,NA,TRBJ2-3,CASSEGRITDTQYF,TGCGCCAGCAGTGAGGGCAGAATCACAGATACGCAGTATTTT
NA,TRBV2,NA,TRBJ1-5,CASSERGSNQPQHF,TGTGCCAGCAGTGAAAGGGGTAGCAATCAGCCCCAGCATTTT
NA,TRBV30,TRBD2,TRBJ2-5,CAWRTGGLAGDVETQYF,TGTGCCTGGAGAACGGGGGGACTAGCGGGAGACGTCGAGACCCAGTACTTC
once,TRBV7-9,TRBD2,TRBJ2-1,CASSLAGGGLEVF,TGTGCCAGCAGCCTAGCGGGGGGGGGACTCGAGGTCTTC
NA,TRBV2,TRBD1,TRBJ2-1,CASSDRGIYNEQFF,TGTGCCAGCAGCGACAGGGGGATTTACAATGAGCAGTTCTTC
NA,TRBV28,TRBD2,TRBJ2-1,CASSPSRTSGSLNEQFF,TGTGCCAGCAGTCCTTCACGGACTAGCGGGAGTTTGAATGAGCAGTTCTTC
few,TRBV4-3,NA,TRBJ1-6,CASSQDREYSPLHF,TGCGCCAGCAGCCAAGATAGGGAGTATTCACCCCTCCACTTT
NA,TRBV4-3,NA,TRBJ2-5,CASSQDQGAGETQYF,TGCGCCAGCAGCCAAGATCAAGGGGCAGGGGAGACCCAGTACTTC